A selection of T cell receptor beta chains follows, all from one sample in a study of T cell responses to AZD1222 COVID-19 vaccine. Here immunoSEQ multiplex PCR was the method, and the copy in TCRdb shows in-frame clones only, minus some. The profile covers about 130,000 clones, with 85% to 95% appearing a single time and 0.91% taken by the ten largest. Here the sequenced sample was peripheral blood, taken on day 0 of AZD1222 vaccination. These TCRs come from an adult in good health. The CDR3 runs from the conserved cysteine through the conserved F or W. The order of the fields is clone size, J gene, D gene, V gene, CDR3 length, CDR3 protein, CDR3 DNA. D genes are given only for firm matches. Where a row states a size, it is once, few, many or the class of an expanded clone; other rows omit it.

.,TRBJ1-2,.,TRBV2,16,CASSEIAGAFHYGYTF,TGTGCCAGCAGTGAAATAGCGGGGGCCTTTCACTATGGCTACACCTTC
.,TRBJ2-4,TRBD1,TRBV18,15,CASSPPTGSRNIQYF,TGTGCCAGCTCACCACCGACAGGGTCGAGAAACATTCAGTACTTC
.,TRBJ1-5,TRBD1,TRBV19,15,CASSTGTGADQPQHF,TGTGCCAGTAGTACCGGGACAGGGGCGGATCAGCCCCAGCATTTT
once,TRBJ1-6,.,TRBV6-1,15,CASSEVGSQVSPLHF,TGTGCCAGCAGTGAAGTGGGTTCTCAGGTTTCACCCCTCCACTTT
.,TRBJ1-3,.,TRBV14,12,CASSQDFGRLYF,TGTGCCAGCAGCCAAGATTTCGGCCGGCTATATTTT
.,TRBJ2-7,.,TRBV19,14,CASKKGRKAYEQYF,TGTGCCAGTAAGAAGGGCAGGAAGGCCTACGAGCAGTACTTC
few,TRBJ2-7,TRBD2,TRBV27,15,CASSLSVAGDYEQYF,TGTGCCAGCAGTTTATCCGTAGCGGGGGACTACGAGCAGTACTTC
.,TRBJ1-1,.,TRBV20-1,11,CSAYYGTEAFF,TGCAGTGCCTACTATGGCACTGAAGCTTTCTTT
once,TRBJ2-3,.,TRBV28,15,CASSFTSAGTDTQYF,TGTGCCAGCAGTTTCACTAGTGCTGGCACAGATACGCAGTATTTT
.,TRBJ1-2,.,TRBV23-1,20,CASSQSFGRPETEPNYGYTF,TGCGCCAGCAGTCAATCATTTGGCCGACCCGAGACAGAGCCTAACTATGGCTACACCTTC
.,TRBJ1-4,TRBD1,TRBV7-9,14,CASSSGTGSFKLFF,TGTGCCAGCAGCTCCGGGACAGGGTCTTTTAAACTGTTTTTT
.,TRBJ1-1,.,TRBV6-1,14,CASSETAENTEAFF,TGTGCCAGCAGTGAAACAGCGGAGAACACTGAAGCTTTCTTT
once,TRBJ2-2,TRBD1,TRBV14,14,CASSPDRYTGELFF,TGTGCCAGCAGCCCGGACAGGTACACCGGGGAGCTGTTTTTT
.,TRBJ2-3,.,TRBV10-3,16,CAISESPGKGTDTQYF,TGTGCCATCAGTGAGTCTCCAGGGAAGGGCACAGATACGCAGTATTTT
.,TRBJ2-5,.,TRBV6-6,15,CASSPRGGLKETQYF,TGTGCCAGCAGTCCCCGGGGAGGACTGAAAGAGACCCAGTACTTC
.,TRBJ1-2,TRBD1,TRBV19,14,CASSRGQVHYGYTF,TGTGCCAGTAGTAGGGGACAGGTGCACTATGGCTACACCTTC
.,TRBJ1-4,.,TRBV2,14,CASRLDSRNEKLFF,TGTGCCAGCAGATTGGACAGTCGGAATGAAAAACTGTTTTTT
.,TRBJ1-6,TRBD1,TRBV6-5,15,CASSYAPTGDSPLHF,TGTGCCAGCAGTTACGCACCTACAGGGGACTCACCCCTCCACTTT
.,TRBJ1-2,.,TRBV27,12,CATRGGPYGYTF,TGTGCCACTAGGGGGGGGCCCTATGGCTACACCTTC
once,TRBJ1-3,.,TRBV7-8,16,CASSPDRGSSGNTIYF,TGTGCCAGCAGCCCCGATCGGGGTTCCTCTGGAAACACCATATATTTT
.,TRBJ2-1,.,TRBV12-3/TRBV12-4,13,CASSFVGGNEQFF,TGTGCCAGCAGTTTTGTCGGTGGGAATGAGCAGTTCTTC
.,TRBJ1-2,.,TRBV18,14,CASSPDRSNYGYTF,TGTGCCAGCTCACCAGACAGATCTAACTATGGCTACACCTTC
.,TRBJ1-3,TRBD1,TRBV18,15,CASSPRQGYGNTIYF,TGTGCCAGCTCACCCAGACAGGGCTATGGAAACACCATATATTTT
.,TRBJ1-2,.,TRBV14,11,CASSQHGGYTF,TGTGCCAGCAGCCAGCATGGTGGCTACACCTTC
.,TRBJ1-1,TRBD1,TRBV6-6,13,CASSQGGNTEAFF,TGTGCCAGCAGTCAGGGGGGGAACACTGAAGCTTTCTTT
.,TRBJ1-4,TRBD1,TRBV2,14,CASSVAGGDEKLFF,TGTGCCAGCAGTGTTGCAGGGGGCGATGAAAAACTGTTTTTT
.,TRBJ1-5,TRBD1,TRBV12-5,15,CASGLGTGGNQPQHF,TGTGCTAGTGGCCTCGGGACAGGGGGCAACCAGCCCCAGCATTTT
few,TRBJ1-1,TRBD1,TRBV5-1,17,CASSLVVTGAPNTEAFF,TGCGCCAGCAGCTTGGTGGTGACAGGGGCCCCGAACACTGAAGCTTTCTTT
.,TRBJ2-1,.,TRBV13,12,CASSPFSDEQFF,TGTGCCAGCAGTCCTTTCTCCGATGAGCAGTTCTTC
few,TRBJ1-2,.,TRBV15,14,CATSRERGKGGYTF,TGTGCCACCAGCAGAGAAAGGGGCAAGGGCGGCTACACCTTC
.,TRBJ2-3,TRBD2,TRBV19,15,CASSGGTRVSDTQYF,TGTGCCAGTAGCGGGGGGACTAGGGTCTCAGATACGCAGTATTTT
.,TRBJ2-3,.,TRBV10-2,15,CASSKGAAFTDTQYF,TGCGCCAGCAGTAAAGGGGCGGCGTTCACAGATACGCAGTATTTT
.,TRBJ1-1,.,TRBV7-6,15,CASSPRKGGNTEAFF,TGTGCCAGCAGCCCTCGCAAGGGGGGGAACACTGAAGCTTTCTTT
.,TRBJ1-4,TRBD1,TRBV7-9,14,CASRPRGRVEKLFF,TGTGCCAGCAGACCGAGGGGGCGGGTTGAAAAACTGTTTTTT
once,TRBJ1-1,.,TRBV6-2/TRBV6-3,12,CASSYWNTEAFF,TGTGCCAGCAGTTACTGGAACACTGAAGCTTTCTTT
.,TRBJ1-5,.,TRBV4-2,15,CASSQDGRAPQPQHF,TGTGCCAGCAGCCAAGACGGCAGGGCTCCTCAGCCCCAGCATTTT
.,TRBJ1-1,TRBD1,TRBV2,14,CASREGTGVTEAFF,TGTGCCAGCAGGGAAGGGACAGGGGTCACTGAAGCTTTCTTT
many,TRBJ2-7,.,TRBV7-9,14,CASSLGQNSYEQYF,TGTGCCAGCAGCTTAGGGCAGAATAGCTACGAGCAGTACTTC
once,TRBJ1-3,.,TRBV30,11,CAWRLGNTIYF,TGTGCCTGGAGGCTGGGAAACACCATATATTTT
once,TRBJ1-2,.,TRBV6-5,13,CASRDQDLYGYTF,TGTGCCAGCAGGGACCAAGACCTCTATGGCTACACCTTC